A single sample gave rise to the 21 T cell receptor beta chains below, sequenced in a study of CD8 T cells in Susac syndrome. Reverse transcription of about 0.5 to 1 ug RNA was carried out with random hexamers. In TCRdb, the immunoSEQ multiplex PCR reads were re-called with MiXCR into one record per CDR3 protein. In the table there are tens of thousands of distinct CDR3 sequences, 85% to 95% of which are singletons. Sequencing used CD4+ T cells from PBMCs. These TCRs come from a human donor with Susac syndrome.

The CDR3 here is CASSIPGLSTYEQYF. The CDR3 DNA sequence: TGTGCCAGCAGTATACCGGGCCTATCCACCTACGAGCAGTACTTC. This rearrangement joins TRBV6-2 or TRBV6-3 to TRBJ2-7; D unclear. The CDR3 runs to 15 residues. Trimming pared 5 bases from V and 2 bases from J, leaving 16 bases between. Germline CDR1 MNHEY, CDR2 SVGEGT.

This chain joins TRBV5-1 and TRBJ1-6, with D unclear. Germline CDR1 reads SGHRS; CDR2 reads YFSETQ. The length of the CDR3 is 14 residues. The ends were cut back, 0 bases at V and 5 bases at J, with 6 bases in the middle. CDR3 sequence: CASSLESNNSPLHF. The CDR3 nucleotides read TGCGCCAGCAGCTTGGAGTCGAATAATTCACCCCTCCACTTT.

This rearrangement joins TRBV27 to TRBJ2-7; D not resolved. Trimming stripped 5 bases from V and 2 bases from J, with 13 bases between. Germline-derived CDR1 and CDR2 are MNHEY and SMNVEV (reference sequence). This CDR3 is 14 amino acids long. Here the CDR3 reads CASSPEFSTYEQYF. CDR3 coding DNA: TGTGCCAGCAGTCCAGAATTTTCAACCTACGAGCAGTACTTC.

The CDR3 is CSVARLAGGGDTQYF. DNA of the CDR3: TGCAGCGTTGCGCGACTAGCGGGGGGTGGAGATACGCAGTATTTT. The rearrangement links TRBV29-1 to TRBJ2-3; 13 nucleotides match TRBD2. Germline V gives CDR1 SQVTM, CDR2 ANQGSEA. This CDR3 has 15 residues. Trimming at V came to 4 bases and at J to 5 bases, leaving 6 bases not matched to a gene.

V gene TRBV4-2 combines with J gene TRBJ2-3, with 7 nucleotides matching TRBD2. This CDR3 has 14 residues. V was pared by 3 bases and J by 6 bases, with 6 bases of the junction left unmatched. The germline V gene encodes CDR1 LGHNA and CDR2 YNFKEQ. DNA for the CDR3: TGTGCCAGCAGCCATGGGGCGGGAGAGGATACGCAGTATTTT. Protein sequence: CASSHGAGEDTQYF.

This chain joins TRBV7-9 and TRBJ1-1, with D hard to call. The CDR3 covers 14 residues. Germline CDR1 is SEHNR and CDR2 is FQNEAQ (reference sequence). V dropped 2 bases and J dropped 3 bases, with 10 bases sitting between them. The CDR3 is CASSLSGRYTEAFF. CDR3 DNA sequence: TGTGCCAGCAGCTTATCTGGCCGCTACACTGAAGCTTTCTTT.

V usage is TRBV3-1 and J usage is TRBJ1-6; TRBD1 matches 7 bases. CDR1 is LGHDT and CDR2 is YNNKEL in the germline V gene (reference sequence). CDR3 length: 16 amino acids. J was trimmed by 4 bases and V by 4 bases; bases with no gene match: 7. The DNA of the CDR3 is TGTGCCAGCAGCCTCCGGGACAGAGGATATAATTCACCCCTCCACTTT. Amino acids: CASSLRDRGYNSPLHF.

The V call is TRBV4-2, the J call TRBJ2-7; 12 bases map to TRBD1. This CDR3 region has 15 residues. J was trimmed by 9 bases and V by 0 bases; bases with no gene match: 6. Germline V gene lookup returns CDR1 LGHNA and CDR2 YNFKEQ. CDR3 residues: CASSQEGTGGEGQYF. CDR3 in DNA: TGTGCCAGCAGCCAAGAAGGGACAGGGGGCGAAGGGCAGTACTTC.

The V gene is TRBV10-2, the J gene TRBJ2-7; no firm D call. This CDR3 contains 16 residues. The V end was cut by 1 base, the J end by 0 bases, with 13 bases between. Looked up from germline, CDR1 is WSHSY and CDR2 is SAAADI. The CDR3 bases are TGCGCCAGCAGTGAGTTCGGCCATTTTACCTCCTACGAGCAGTACTTC. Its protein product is CASSEFGHFTSYEQYF.

The CDR3 sequence is CASSFRDSRGYTF. The CDR3 DNA follows: TGTGCCAGCAGCTTTCGGGACAGCAGAGGCTACACCTTC. The V and J genes are TRBV7-2 and TRBJ1-2; 7 bases agree with TRBD1. The CDR3 runs to 13 residues. V shed 3 bases and J 8 bases; nucleotides not matched to a gene: 6. Germline lookup yields CDR1 SGHTA and CDR2 FQGNSA.

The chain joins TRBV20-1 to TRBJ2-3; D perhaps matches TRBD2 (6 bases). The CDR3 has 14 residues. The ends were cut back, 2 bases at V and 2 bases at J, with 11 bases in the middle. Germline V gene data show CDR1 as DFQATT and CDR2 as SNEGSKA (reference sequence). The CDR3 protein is CSARFAGSTDTQYF. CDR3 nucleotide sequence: TGCAGTGCTAGATTTGCGGGATCCACAGATACGCAGTATTTT.

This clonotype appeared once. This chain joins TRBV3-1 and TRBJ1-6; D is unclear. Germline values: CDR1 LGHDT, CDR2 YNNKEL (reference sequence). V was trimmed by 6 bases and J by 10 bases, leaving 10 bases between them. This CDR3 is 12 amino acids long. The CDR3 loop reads CASSKGESPLHF. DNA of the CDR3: TGTGCCAGCAGTAAGGGTGAATCACCCCTCCACTTT.

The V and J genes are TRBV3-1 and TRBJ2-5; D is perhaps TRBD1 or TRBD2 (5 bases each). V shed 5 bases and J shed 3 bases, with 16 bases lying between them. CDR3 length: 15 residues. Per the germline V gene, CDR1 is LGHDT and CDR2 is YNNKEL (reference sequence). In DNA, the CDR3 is TGTGCCAGCAGCGCCCCGGGACGGATCAAAGAGACCCAGTACTTC. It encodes CASSAPGRIKETQYF.

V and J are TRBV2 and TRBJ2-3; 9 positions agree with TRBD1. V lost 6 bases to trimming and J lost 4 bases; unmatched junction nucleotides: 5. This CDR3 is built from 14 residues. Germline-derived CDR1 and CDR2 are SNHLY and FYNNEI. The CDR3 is CASRGTGLADTQYF. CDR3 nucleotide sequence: TGTGCCAGCAGGGGGACAGGGCTGGCAGATACGCAGTATTTT.

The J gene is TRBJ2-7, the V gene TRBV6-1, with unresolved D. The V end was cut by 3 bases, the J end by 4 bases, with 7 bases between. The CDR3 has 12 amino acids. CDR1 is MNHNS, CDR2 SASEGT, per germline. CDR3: CASSEGWYEQYF. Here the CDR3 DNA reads TGTGCCAGCAGTGAGGGGTGGTACGAGCAGTACTTC.

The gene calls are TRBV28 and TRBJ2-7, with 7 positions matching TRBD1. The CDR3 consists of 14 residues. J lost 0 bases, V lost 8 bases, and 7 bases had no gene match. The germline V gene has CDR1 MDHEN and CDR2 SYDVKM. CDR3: CASGPGQHSYEQYF. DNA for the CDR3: TGTGCCAGCGGGCCGGGACAGCACTCCTACGAGCAGTACTTC.

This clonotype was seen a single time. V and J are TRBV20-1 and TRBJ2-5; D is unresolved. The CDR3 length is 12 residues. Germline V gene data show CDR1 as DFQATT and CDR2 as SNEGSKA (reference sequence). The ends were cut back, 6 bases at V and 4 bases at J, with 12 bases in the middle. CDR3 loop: CSAPLGRETQYF. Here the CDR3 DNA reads TGCAGTGCGCCTCTGGGTCGAGAGACCCAGTACTTC.

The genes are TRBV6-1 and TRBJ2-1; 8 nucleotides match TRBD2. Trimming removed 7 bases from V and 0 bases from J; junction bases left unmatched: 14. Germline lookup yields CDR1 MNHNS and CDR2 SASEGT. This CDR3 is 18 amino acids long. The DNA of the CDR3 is TGTGCCAGCACCACCCGGGGGGGGCGTAGGAGCTCCTACAATGAGCAGTTCTTC. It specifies CASTTRGGRRSSYNEQFF.

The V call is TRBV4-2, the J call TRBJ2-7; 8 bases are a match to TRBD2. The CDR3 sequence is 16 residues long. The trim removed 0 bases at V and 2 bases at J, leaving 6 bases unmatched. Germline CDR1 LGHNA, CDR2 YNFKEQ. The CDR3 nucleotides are TGTGCCAGCAGCCAAGATCTAGGCGGGAGGACCTACGAGCAGTACTTC. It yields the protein CASSQDLGGRTYEQYF.

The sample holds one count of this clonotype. The CDR3 DNA reads TGTGCCACTTCGTGGGCAAAGCCGAACACTGAAGCTTTCTTT. Its protein product is CATSWAKPNTEAFF. This sequence joins TRBV6-5 and TRBJ1-1; no reliable D call. CDR3 size: 14 residues. CDR1 and CDR2 (germline): MNHEY, SVGAGI. Trimming stripped 10 bases from V and 1 base from J, with 16 bases between.

The CDR3 protein is CASSSQDGNYGYTF. The CDR3 DNA reads TGCGCCAGCAGCTCCCAGGACGGAAACTATGGCTACACCTTC. The chain couples TRBV5-1 to TRBJ1-2; the D is unclear. This CDR3 is 14 amino acids long. V shed 3 bases and J shed 2 bases, with 11 bases lying between them. CDR1 and CDR2 (germline): SGHRS, YFSETQ. Based on the CDR3 plus reference TRBV5-1 and TRBJ1-2, the full variable domain is KAGVTQTPRYLIKTRGQQVTLSCSPISGHRSVSWYQQTPGQGLQFLFEYFSETQRNKGNFPGRFSGRQFSNSRSEMNVSTLELGDSALYLCASSSQDGNYGYTFGSGTRLTVV.